This TCR beta chain emerged from a study of blood T cell repertoires in COVID-19. In the study overall: Nucleic acid was either cDNA or gDNA, and it came from T cells, B-cell-depleted T cells, or PBMCs.

The sample holds a few counts of this clone. TCRdb's table, derived via immunoSEQ multiplex PCR, lists solely in-frame clones and lacks some. This table holds around 170,000 clones, approximately 79% found once. Germline V gene sequence: CDR1 MNHEY, CDR2 SMNVEV (reference sequence). The CDR3 covers 18 residues. J was trimmed by 4 bases and V by 5 bases; bases with no gene match: 14. This receptor was obtained from a man aged 25-45 years with active or convalescent COVID-19. J is TRBJ2-2 and V is TRBV27; 9 bases are shared with TRBD1. The specimen was peripheral blood. The CDR3 reads CASSLGSLGQGTTGELFF. CDR3 coding DNA: TGTGCCAGCAGTCTGGGGAGCCTGGGACAGGGTACCACCGGGGAGCTGTTTTTT.